Shown below are 29 T cell receptor beta chains from a single sample sequenced in a study of cytomegalovirus exposure and HLA in healthy donors listed by TCRdb under 2017. Library creation used the immunoSEQ multiplex PCR assay. Drawn from immuneACCESS, this table holds only the in-frame rearrangements with V and J called that TCRdb kept. Clones are partly lost; checked studies trace under half to an unresolved V gene and leave the rest unexplained. The sample data list tens of thousands of clones, and around 90% of these were observed just once. The ten most abundant clones make up under 8.5% of the sample. What was sequenced was PBMCs. The source of these receptors is a woman aged 30 to 39 in good health and CMV-seronegative.

This chain links TRBV27 with TRBJ2-7; possibly TRBD1 for D (6 bases). CDR1 and CDR2 (germline): MNHEY, SMNVEV (reference sequence). The CDR3 loop spans 15 amino acids. The V gene lost 2 bases and the J gene lost 4 bases, with 15 bases spanning the gap. In DNA, the CDR3 is TGTGCCAGCAGTTTAATGACCGGGACACGGTACGAGCAGTACTTC. Protein: CASSLMTGTRYEQYF.

The V gene is TRBV7-2, the J gene TRBJ1-5; D possibly corresponds to TRBD1 (6 bases). The germline V gene encodes CDR1 SGHTA and CDR2 FQGNSA. This CDR3 has 13 residues. Trimming shortened V by 9 bases and J by 5 bases, and 14 bases separated the two germline ends. The CDR3, as DNA: TGTGCCAGTAAAGGGACACCCGATCAGCCCCAGCATTTT. It encodes CASKGTPDQPQHF.

The chain links TRBV10-3 to TRBJ2-7; 7 positions match TRBD1. Trimming removed 4 bases from V and 1 base from J; junction bases left unmatched: 7. Per the germline V gene, CDR1 is ENHRY and CDR2 is SYGVKD. The CDR3 is 15 residues long. The CDR3 nucleotides read TGTGCCATCAGTGGGGCGGACAGGCAATCCTACGAGCAGTACTTC. It is translated as CAISGADRQSYEQYF.

This chain links TRBV13 with TRBJ2-1; no firm D call. This CDR3 comprises 13 residues. V dropped 5 bases and J dropped 6 bases, with 11 bases sitting between them. Germline V gene sequence: CDR1 PRHDT, CDR2 FYEKMQ (reference sequence). The CDR3 DNA reads TGTGCCAGCAGCACTCTAGGTGTCAATGAGCAGTTCTTC. It yields the protein CASSTLGVNEQFF.

The gene calls are TRBV28 and TRBJ1-1; D is possibly TRBD1 (6 bases). V was trimmed by 5 bases and J by 1 base, leaving 14 bases between them. CDR1 is MDHEN and CDR2 is SYDVKM in the germline V gene. This CDR3 spans 15 amino acids. As DNA, the CDR3 is TGTGCCAGCAGTCCCCCGAAGGGACAGAACACTGAAGCTTTCTTT. Its protein product is CASSPPKGQNTEAFF.

A note on this clone: Other DNA sequences in this specimen translate into the identical CDR3. The rearrangement uses TRBV5-5 and TRBJ2-1; the D is unclear. The CDR3 has 13 amino acids. The V gene lost 0 bases and the J gene lost 4 bases, with 5 bases spanning the gap. The germline V gene encodes CDR1 SGHKS and CDR2 YYEKEE (reference sequence). The CDR3 DNA is TGTGCCAGCAGCTTGGACTTGTACAATGAGCAGTTCTTC. It encodes CASSLDLYNEQFF.

This clone was detected once. The CDR3 bases are TGTGCCAGCAGCTCACGGCTAGAAGTGTCCTACAATGAGCAGTTCTTC. Its translation is CASSSRLEVSYNEQFF. The chain joins TRBV11-2 to TRBJ2-1, with unresolved D. CDR3 size: 16 residues. The germline V gene has CDR1 SGHAT and CDR2 FQNNGV. The ends were cut back, 4 bases at V and 1 base at J, with 14 bases in the middle.

The count of this clone is one. This sequence joins TRBV5-1 and TRBJ2-7; the match to TRBD1 covers 7 bases. V dropped 7 bases and J dropped 4; count of bases not matched to a gene: 11. Germline V CDR1 and CDR2: SGHRS, YFSETQ. The CDR3 has 14 residues. The CDR3 spells CASQPDRFLYEQYF. The CDR3 coding sequence is TGCGCCAGCCAACCGGACAGGTTCTTGTACGAGCAGTACTTC.

The chain employs TRBV5-1 and TRBJ1-1, with D possibly matching TRBD1 (6 bases). The germline V gene encodes CDR1 SGHRS and CDR2 YFSETQ. The CDR3 runs 14 residues. V lost 4 bases and J lost 1, with 11 bases in between. CDR3 bases: TGCGCCAGCAGCAGTAGGACAGCGAACACTGAAGCTTTCTTT. Translated, it gives CASSSRTANTEAFF.

V gene TRBV4-1 combines with J gene TRBJ2-7, with TRBD1 identical over 7 bases. The CDR3 runs to 14 residues. V was pared by 5 bases and J by 4 bases, with 8 bases of the junction left unmatched. Germline-derived CDR1 and CDR2 are MGHRA and YSYEKL. The CDR3 DNA is TGCGCCAGCAGCTACCGAGACAGGGCGTACGAGCAGTACTTC. It specifies CASSYRDRAYEQYF.

In DNA, the CDR3 is TGTGCCATCGAACGGGACTCTGGGGCCAACGTCCTGACTTTC. Amino acid sequence: CAIERDSGANVLTF. V and J are TRBV6-1 and TRBJ2-6; D might be TRBD2 (5 bases). Germline loops: CDR1 MNHNS, CDR2 SASEGT. The V and J ends lost 10 bases and 0 bases respectively, with 10 bases between them. CDR3 length: 14 residues.

The chain recombines TRBV7-8 with TRBJ2-1; 7 bases are a match to TRBD2. The V and J ends lost 1 base and 4 bases, in that order; junction bases with no gene match: 7. From germline, CDR1 is SGHVS and CDR2 FQNEAQ. The CDR3 consists of 16 residues. The CDR3 reads CASSLDPGDYYNEQFF. As DNA, the CDR3 is TGTGCCAGCAGCTTAGATCCGGGGGACTATTACAATGAGCAGTTCTTC.

The chain employs TRBV5-4 and TRBJ2-7, with 10 bases matching TRBD2. Germline CDR1 and CDR2: SGHNT and YYREEE (reference sequence). Losses at the gene ends were 4 bases for V and 4 bases for J; bases not matched to a gene: 8. This CDR3 is built from 15 residues. CDR3 residues: CASSPGLAVSYEQYF. Written as DNA, the CDR3 is TGTGCCAGCAGCCCCGGACTAGCGGTATCTTACGAGCAGTACTTC.

This clone is a singleton in its sample. J is TRBJ1-5 and V is TRBV2; maybe TRBD1 (5 bases). Germline assignment: CDR1 SNHLY and CDR2 FYNNEI. The CDR3 runs 16 residues. The V end lost 4 bases, the J end lost 4 bases, and 17 bases lay between the germline ends. The CDR3 reads CASSVRQPGGNQPQHF. As DNA, the CDR3 is TGTGCCAGCAGTGTTAGACAGCCAGGTGGAAATCAGCCCCAGCATTTT.

This clone was recorded only once. DNA for the CDR3: TGTGCCAGCAGGAATCTAGGGAACACTGAAGCTTTCTTT. Protein sequence: CASRNLGNTEAFF. The J gene is TRBJ1-1, the V gene TRBV5-5; D is uncertain. Germline CDR1 reads SGHKS; CDR2 reads YYEKEE (reference sequence). The CDR3 is 13 residues long. V lost 5 bases to trimming and J lost 1 base, with 9 bases between them.

This chain connects TRBV19 to TRBJ2-1; 10 bases agree with TRBD2. The CDR3 covers 15 residues. The V gene end was trimmed by 3 bases and the J gene end by 6 bases; junction bases not matched to a gene: 5. Germline assignment: CDR1 LNHDA and CDR2 SQIVND (reference sequence). This chain's CDR3 is CASSMGLARANEQFF. Written as DNA, the CDR3 is TGTGCCAGTAGTATGGGACTAGCGAGAGCCAATGAGCAGTTCTTC.

This clone showed up just once. The chain employs TRBV4-1 and TRBJ2-1; 9 bases line up with TRBD2. V trimming: 5 bases; J trimming: 8 bases; junction bases outside the gene matches: 10. The CDR3 totals 15 residues. CDR1 is MGHRA, CDR2 YSYEKL, per germline. The CDR3 DNA reads as TGCGCCAGCAGCGACGGTTTGCGGGAGGGCGATGAGCAGTTCTTC. This gives the protein CASSDGLREGDEQFF.

This clone was picked up one time. The chain joins TRBV11-2 to TRBJ2-7; D is ambiguous. Germline V gives CDR1 SGHAT, CDR2 FQNNGV. V lost 2 bases and J lost 1, with 9 bases in between. CDR3 length equals 14 residues. CDR3 in DNA: TGTGCCAGCAGCTTAAAACGAGAATCCTACGAGCAGTACTTC. It translates to CASSLKRESYEQYF.

The chain uses TRBV7-3 and TRBJ2-1, with 9 bases aligning to TRBD2. Trimming at V came to 2 bases and at J to 8 bases, leaving 16 bases not matched to a gene. Germline V gene lookup returns CDR1 SGHTA and CDR2 FQGTGA. This CDR3 region has 18 residues. The CDR3 nucleotides read TGTGCCAGCAGCTTATTGGCCCCCCGTAGCGGGAGTCGGGATGAGCAGTTCTTC. It specifies CASSLLAPRSGSRDEQFF.

This CDR3 reads CASSAFRPGTNEKLFF. In nucleotides, the CDR3 is TGTGCCAGCAGCGCATTTCGTCCGGGGACTAATGAAAAACTGTTTTTT. The chain joins TRBV28 to TRBJ1-4; D call uncertain. The CDR3 extends over 16 amino acids. Per the germline V gene, CDR1 is MDHEN and CDR2 is SYDVKM. Trimming pared 6 bases from V and 2 bases from J, leaving 16 bases between.

This clone has just one count. V and J are TRBV25-1 and TRBJ2-2, with TRBD1 matching 7 bases. This CDR3 is built from 14 residues. The V segment lost 3 bases and the J segment 6 bases; nucleotides outside the gene matches: 4. Germline-derived CDR1 and CDR2 are MGHDK and SYGVNS. This CDR3 reads CASSETGWAGELFF. In nucleotides, the CDR3 is TGTGCCAGCAGTGAGACAGGGTGGGCCGGGGAGCTGTTTTTT.

This chain joins TRBV5-6 and TRBJ1-1, with D hard to call. This CDR3 is built from 14 residues. The V end lost 1 base, the J end lost 4 bases, and 11 bases lay between the germline ends. In germline, CDR1 is SGHDT, CDR2 YYEEEE. Here the CDR3 DNA reads TGTGCCAGCAGCTTGTATCAGGCGGGCACTGAAGCTTTCTTT. It specifies CASSLYQAGTEAFF.

CDR3 DNA sequence: TGTGCCAGCAGCAAAGGTGGGACTAGCGGGACCTACGAGCAGTACTTC. The encoded protein is CASSKGGTSGTYEQYF. The V call is TRBV21-1, the J call TRBJ2-7; the table's TRBD2 call for D was not verified on the DNA. TRBV21-1 has pseudogene status. The CDR3 is made up of 16 amino acids.

The chain links TRBV27 to TRBJ1-2; tentatively, D is TRBD1 (6 bases). Germline values: CDR1 MNHEY, CDR2 SMNVEV (reference sequence). Trimming took off 2 bases at V and 4 bases at J, with 8 bases between the two ends. CDR3 length: 13 residues. CDR3 amino acids: CASSLGGSYGYTF. As DNA, the CDR3 is TGTGCCAGCAGTTTAGGGGGCTCCTATGGCTACACCTTC.

The rearrangement uses TRBV28 and TRBJ2-2; TRBD2 agrees at 9 bases. Per the germline V gene, CDR1 is MDHEN and CDR2 is SYDVKM. CDR3 length: 16 amino acids. The V gene end was trimmed by 3 bases and the J gene end by 5 bases; junction bases not matched to a gene: 7. The CDR3: CASSFSGLALTGELFF. The CDR3, as DNA: TGTGCCAGCAGTTTTTCCGGACTAGCGCTAACCGGGGAGCTGTTTTTT.

The V call is TRBV28, the J call TRBJ2-3, with D tentatively TRBD2 (6 bases). Germline CDR1 is MDHEN and CDR2 is SYDVKM. The CDR3 length is 15 residues. Trimming removed 3 bases at V and 2 bases at J, with 12 bases between. This CDR3 reads CASSLAGTLTDTQYF. CDR3 nucleotides: TGTGCCAGCAGTTTGGCCGGGACTCTCACAGATACGCAGTATTTT. Based on the CDR3 plus reference TRBV28 and TRBJ2-3, the full variable domain is DVKVTQSSRYLVKRTGEKVFLECVQDMDHENMFWYRQDPGLGLRLIYFSYDVKMKEKGDIPEGYSVSREKKERFSLILESASTNQTSMYLCASSLAGTLTDTQYFGPGTRLTVL.

V and J are TRBV27 and TRBJ1-2; tentative D call: TRBD1 (5 bases). The CDR3 loop spans 14 amino acids. Germline V gene sequence: CDR1 MNHEY, CDR2 SMNVEV (reference sequence). Trimming pared 6 bases from V and 0 bases from J, leaving 11 bases between. CDR3: CASREGTANYGYTF. CDR3 in DNA: TGTGCCAGCAGAGAAGGGACTGCTAACTATGGCTACACCTTC.

The chain uses TRBV28 and TRBJ2-5, with 14 bases that match TRBD2. J gave up 5 bases and V 5 bases, and 4 bases lay outside the gene matches. The CDR3 covers 15 residues. Per germline, CDR1 MDHEN and CDR2 SYDVKM. This CDR3 reads CASSVTSGRAETQYF. DNA of the CDR3: TGTGCCAGCAGTGTGACTAGCGGGAGGGCTGAGACCCAGTACTTC.

This chain links TRBV9 with TRBJ1-2; TRBD1 matches at 7 bases. There are 13 residues in the CDR3. The V gene end was trimmed by 4 bases and the J gene end by 5 bases; junction bases not matched to a gene: 5. In germline, CDR1 is SGDLS, CDR2 YYNGEE. The DNA for the CDR3 is TGTGCCAGCAGCCAGGGGGGCGGGTATGGCTACACCTTC. As protein: CASSQGGGYGYTF.